This T cell receptor beta chain was captured by sequencing in a study of beta chain features in type 1 diabetes. On the study more broadly: The patients were much like the healthy donors in age, gender and cell yields. Points from the study as a whole: VDJ junctions sequenced from type 1 diabetes patients showed fewer insertions and more deletions.

Germline V gene lookup returns CDR1 ENHRY and CDR2 SYGVKD. The CDR3 spans 15 residues. V shed 7 bases, J shed 8 bases, and the junction held 9 bases outside the gene matches. All of the isolated RNA was reverse transcribed, so expressed TCRB transcripts were sequenced. The method was immunoSEQ multiplex PCR; TCRdb's version includes in-frame clones alone and lacks a portion of them. This sample has roughly 330,000 clones; approximately 11% occur once, and the top ten carry 0.015%. This clone was seen only a few times. Its matching antigen is unknown. The chain combines TRBV10-3 with TRBJ2-1, with 12 positions matching TRBD2. The clonotype was recovered from a woman under 40 in good health. Sequencing was carried out using naive CD4+ T cells from blood. The CDR3 spells CAIKAGLAGIDEQFF. CDR3 in DNA: TGTGCCATCAAAGCCGGACTAGCGGGAATCGATGAGCAGTTCTTC.